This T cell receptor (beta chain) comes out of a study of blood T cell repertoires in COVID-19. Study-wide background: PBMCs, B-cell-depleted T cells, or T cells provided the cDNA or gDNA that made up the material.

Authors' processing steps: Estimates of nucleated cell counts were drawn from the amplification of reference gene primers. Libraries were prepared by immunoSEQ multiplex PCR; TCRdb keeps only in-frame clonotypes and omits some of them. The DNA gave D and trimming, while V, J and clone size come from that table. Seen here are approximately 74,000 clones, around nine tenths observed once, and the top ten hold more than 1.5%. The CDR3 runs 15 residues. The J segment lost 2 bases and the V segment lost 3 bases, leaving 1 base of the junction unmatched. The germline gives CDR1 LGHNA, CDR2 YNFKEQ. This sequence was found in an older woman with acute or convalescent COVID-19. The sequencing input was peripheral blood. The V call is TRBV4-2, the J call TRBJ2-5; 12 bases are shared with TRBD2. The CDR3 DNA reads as TGTGCCAGCAGCCAGGGGACTAGCGGGCAAGAGACCCAGTACTTC. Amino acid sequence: CASSQGTSGQETQYF.